This T cell receptor (beta chain) is drawn from a study of shared clonotypes between healthy human individuals. On this clone: Its antigen is unidentified.

The authors split each subset's genomic DNA evenly across several immunoSEQ plates. Libraries were prepared by immunoSEQ multiplex PCR; TCRdb keeps only in-frame clonotypes and omits some of them. The repertoire includes nearly 500,000 clones, over 60% of them detected once, and 10% to 15% sits in the top ten. Broader study findings: Clonotype sharing levels among donors were expected to vary with sequencing depth. Blood was the only sampled material, and tissue repertoires likely differ.

Donation came from healthy HIV-negative adults that had no recent acute infections or vaccinations. The ends lost 5 bases at V and 6 bases at J; junction bases unmatched: 12. Germline-derived CDR1 and CDR2 are SGHTA and FQGNSA. The CDR3 spans 15 residues. The TCR originated in a middle-aged woman in good health. Some clones in this sample may be carry-over from other donors' samples. The specimen was PBMCs. This chain links TRBV7-2 with TRBJ1-1, with 7 bases fitting TRBD1. CDR3 coding DNA: TGTGCCAGCAGCGTGAAGGGGGCGACTGTTTCTGAAGCTTTCTTT. Translated, it gives CASSVKGATVSEAFF.